A selection of T cell receptor beta chains follows, all from one sample in a study of shared T cell receptors in the human thymus. Method: immunoSEQ multiplex PCR; TCRdb's copy keeps in-frame clones and lacks some. This table holds about 660,000 clones, more than 70% found once. These sequences were also reported in another study, on human thymus T cells.

Sample: thymocytes. Receptors were obtained from a boy under two years old with a congenital heart defect. CDR3s include the opening cysteine and the closing phenylalanine or tryptophan. A D gene is named only where the DNA matches it firmly. The size of a clone is reported for some rows only, either as once, few or many, or as a class for expanded clones.

cdr3_nt: TGTGCCAGTAGCATTACCTGGGACAGGGGGCTGTCGGGCAATCAGCCCCAGCATTTT; cdr3_aa: CASSITWDRGLSGNQPQHF; clone_size: .; j_call: TRBJ1-5; v_call: TRBV19; d_call: TRBD1
cdr3_nt: TGTGCCAGCAGCTCTACAGGTTACGAGCAGTACTTC; cdr3_aa: CASSSTGYEQYF; clone_size: .; j_call: TRBJ2-7; v_call: TRBV7-9; d_call: .
cdr3_nt: TGTGCCAGCAGCTTAGGGTCGGGCGGGAGGGCCCACGAGCAGTACTTC; cdr3_aa: CASSLGSGGRAHEQYF; clone_size: .; j_call: TRBJ2-7; v_call: TRBV13; d_call: TRBD2
cdr3_nt: TGTGCCAGCAGCCGGGGCAGGGGGAGCTCAGGGGCCAACGTCCTGACTTTC; cdr3_aa: CASSRGRGSSGANVLTF; clone_size: .; j_call: TRBJ2-6; v_call: TRBV27; d_call: TRBD1
cdr3_nt: TGCGCCAGCAGCTCCTCTGGGACAGAGCAAGAGACCCAGTACTTC; cdr3_aa: CASSSSGTEQETQYF; clone_size: .; j_call: TRBJ2-5; v_call: TRBV5-1; d_call: TRBD1
cdr3_nt: TGTGCCATCAGTGAGCCTTTGACAGCCTACGAGCAGTACTTC; cdr3_aa: CAISEPLTAYEQYF; clone_size: .; j_call: TRBJ2-7; v_call: TRBV10-3; d_call: .
cdr3_nt: TGTGCTAGTGGTTTGGACCTGGACAGGGAAGAGACCCAGTACTTC; cdr3_aa: CASGLDLDREETQYF; clone_size: .; j_call: TRBJ2-5; v_call: TRBV12-5; d_call: TRBD1
cdr3_nt: TGTGCCAGCAGCTTAGATGGTAGCGGGGGCGGAAGGACCGGGGAGCTGTTTTTT; cdr3_aa: CASSLDGSGGGRTGELFF; clone_size: .; j_call: TRBJ2-2; v_call: TRBV7-2; d_call: TRBD2
cdr3_nt: TGTGCCAGCAGCTTAGTTGTCGAACACAGGGGAATACCGAAACATGAAAAACTGTTTTTT; cdr3_aa: CASSLVVEHRGIPKHEKLFF; clone_size: .; j_call: TRBJ1-4; v_call: TRBV7-6; d_call: TRBD1
cdr3_nt: TGTGCCAGCAGCTTCCCCCGGGACAGGGACTACGAGCAGTACTTC; cdr3_aa: CASSFPRDRDYEQYF; clone_size: .; j_call: TRBJ2-7; v_call: TRBV5-6; d_call: TRBD1
cdr3_nt: TGTGCCAGCAACTATGCGGAGACCCAGTACTTC; cdr3_aa: CASNYAETQYF; clone_size: .; j_call: TRBJ2-5; v_call: TRBV6-6; d_call: .
cdr3_nt: TGTGCCAGCAGTGTCCGACTAGCCTCCTACGAGCAGTACTTC; cdr3_aa: CASSVRLASYEQYF; clone_size: .; j_call: TRBJ2-7; v_call: TRBV27; d_call: TRBD2
cdr3_nt: TGTGCCAGCAGTCGAGAGCCCTCCGGGGAGCTGTTTTTT; cdr3_aa: CASSREPSGELFF; clone_size: once; j_call: TRBJ2-2; v_call: TRBV28; d_call: .
cdr3_nt: TGTGCCAGCAGCCAAGAGCCCCTGCGGGGTTTGGATGAAAAACTGTTTTTT; cdr3_aa: CASSQEPLRGLDEKLFF; clone_size: .; j_call: TRBJ1-4; v_call: TRBV4-2; d_call: .
cdr3_nt: TGTGCTAGTGGTTTGGTATCTTGGAGGAGAAGTGTTGCGAACACCGGGGAGCTGTTTTTT; cdr3_aa: CASGLVSWRRSVANTGELFF; clone_size: once; j_call: TRBJ2-2; v_call: TRBV12-5; d_call: .
cdr3_nt: TGTGCCAGCAGGTACTACAATCGGGGGAACACTGAAGCTTTCTTT; cdr3_aa: CASRYYNRGNTEAFF; clone_size: .; j_call: TRBJ1-1; v_call: TRBV7-2; d_call: .
cdr3_nt: TGTGCCAGCAGTGAACAGGGGGAGGACTATGGCTACACCTTC; cdr3_aa: CASSEQGEDYGYTF; clone_size: few; j_call: TRBJ1-2; v_call: TRBV25-1; d_call: TRBD1
cdr3_nt: TGTGCCAGCAGCTCGGAACTAACCTACAATGAGCAGTTCTTC; cdr3_aa: CASSSELTYNEQFF; clone_size: .; j_call: TRBJ2-1; v_call: TRBV11-2; d_call: .
cdr3_nt: TGTGCCAGCAGTGCGAGGACTAGCGGGCTTAGCTCCTACAATGAGCAGTTCTTC; cdr3_aa: CASSARTSGLSSYNEQFF; clone_size: .; j_call: TRBJ2-1; v_call: TRBV2; d_call: TRBD2
cdr3_nt: TGTGCCAGCAGTGAGGGGTCTAGCGGGGGGGATACGCAGTATTTT; cdr3_aa: CASSEGSSGGDTQYF; clone_size: .; j_call: TRBJ2-3; v_call: TRBV2; d_call: TRBD2
cdr3_nt: TGCGCCAGCAGCCAAGATTGCGGCCCCTACGAGCAGTACTTC; cdr3_aa: CASSQDCGPYEQYF; clone_size: .; j_call: TRBJ2-7; v_call: TRBV4-3; d_call: .
cdr3_nt: TGTGCCAGCAGTGAATCTGCGGGGGGCTACACTGAAGCTTTCTTT; cdr3_aa: CASSESAGGYTEAFF; clone_size: .; j_call: TRBJ1-1; v_call: TRBV25-1; d_call: .
cdr3_nt: TGTGCCAGCAGACTTCTGACAGGTCGAGACTACGAGCAGTACTTC; cdr3_aa: CASRLLTGRDYEQYF; clone_size: .; j_call: TRBJ2-7; v_call: TRBV11-2; d_call: .
cdr3_nt: TGTGCCAGCAGCCAAGGACACCCCTCGGGCCTCCACTTT; cdr3_aa: CASSQGHPSGLHF; clone_size: .; j_call: TRBJ1-6; v_call: TRBV6-5; d_call: .
cdr3_nt: TGTGCCAGCAGCTTAATAGCGGGGGCCTACGAGCAGTACTTC; cdr3_aa: CASSLIAGAYEQYF; clone_size: .; j_call: TRBJ2-7; v_call: TRBV7-8; d_call: TRBD2
cdr3_nt: TGCAGCGTCGGTACCCACAGAGACAGGGGCTACGAGCAGTACTTC; cdr3_aa: CSVGTHRDRGYEQYF; clone_size: .; j_call: TRBJ2-7; v_call: TRBV29-1; d_call: TRBD1
cdr3_nt: TGTGCCAGTAGTACGGACAGGGACCAGACCTATGGCTACACCTTC; cdr3_aa: CASSTDRDQTYGYTF; clone_size: once; j_call: TRBJ1-2; v_call: TRBV19; d_call: TRBD1
cdr3_nt: TGTGCCAGCAGTCACACATTAGCGGGGGTCCCAGATACGCAGTATTTT; cdr3_aa: CASSHTLAGVPDTQYF; clone_size: .; j_call: TRBJ2-3; v_call: TRBV28; d_call: TRBD2
cdr3_nt: TGTGCCAGCAGTCTAAGACACGCTTACAATCAGCCCCAGCATTTT; cdr3_aa: CASSLRHAYNQPQHF; clone_size: .; j_call: TRBJ1-5; v_call: TRBV28; d_call: .
cdr3_nt: TGTGCCCTGGGACAGGGGAGAAGGTATGAGACCCAGTACTTC; cdr3_aa: CALGQGRRYETQYF; clone_size: once; j_call: TRBJ2-5; v_call: TRBV6-1; d_call: TRBD1
cdr3_nt: TGTGCCAGCAGTTTACACCGACTAGCGGGGGGCAGCACCGGGGAGCTGTTTTTT; cdr3_aa: CASSLHRLAGGSTGELFF; clone_size: few; j_call: TRBJ2-2; v_call: TRBV28; d_call: TRBD2
cdr3_nt: TGTGCCAGCAGTTTATCGGGGTCCGGCTACACCTTC; cdr3_aa: CASSLSGSGYTF; clone_size: .; j_call: TRBJ1-2; v_call: TRBV28; d_call: .
cdr3_nt: TGTGCCAGCAGTCAGAGGGGGCTGGGGCAGCCCCAGCATTTT; cdr3_aa: CASSQRGLGQPQHF; clone_size: .; j_call: TRBJ1-5; v_call: TRBV28; d_call: TRBD1
cdr3_nt: TGTGCCAGCAGCGTGACCCGGGACTCAGCTAACTATGGCTACACCTTC; cdr3_aa: CASSVTRDSANYGYTF; clone_size: .; j_call: TRBJ1-2; v_call: TRBV7-9; d_call: .
cdr3_nt: TGTGCCAGCAGCGTAGAGGCGACAGGGGTCTACGAGCAGTACTTC; cdr3_aa: CASSVEATGVYEQYF; clone_size: once; j_call: TRBJ2-7; v_call: TRBV9; d_call: TRBD1
cdr3_nt: TGTGCCAGCAGCCAAGCCGGGGAGGAGACCCAGTACTTC; cdr3_aa: CASSQAGEETQYF; clone_size: .; j_call: TRBJ2-5; v_call: TRBV14; d_call: .
cdr3_nt: TGTGCCAGCAGCCTGGACAGGGGGCCCACTGAAGCTTTCTTT; cdr3_aa: CASSLDRGPTEAFF; clone_size: .; j_call: TRBJ1-1; v_call: TRBV14; d_call: TRBD1
cdr3_nt: TGCAGTGCTAGAGGACTAGATACGCAGTATTTT; cdr3_aa: CSARGLDTQYF; clone_size: .; j_call: TRBJ2-3; v_call: TRBV20-1; d_call: .
cdr3_nt: TGTGCCACCAGCGGACGCCGGACAGGGGAGTATGAAAAACTGTTTTTT; cdr3_aa: CATSGRRTGEYEKLFF; clone_size: .; j_call: TRBJ1-4; v_call: TRBV15; d_call: TRBD1
cdr3_nt: TGTGCCAGCATCACCGCGGGAGAGCAGTACTTC; cdr3_aa: CASITAGEQYF; clone_size: .; j_call: TRBJ2-7; v_call: TRBV2; d_call: .
cdr3_nt: TGTGCCAGCACTCCCACTGGAGGGGGCCAGGGGGAGTTCGGCCATGAGCAGTTCTTC; cdr3_aa: CASTPTGGGQGEFGHEQFF; clone_size: .; j_call: TRBJ2-1; v_call: TRBV27; d_call: .
cdr3_nt: TGCGCCAGCAGCCAAGAGTTCGTGGTAGCGGGGGGTGTTATCCAGCAGTACTTC; cdr3_aa: CASSQEFVVAGGVIQQYF; clone_size: .; j_call: TRBJ2-7; v_call: TRBV4-1; d_call: TRBD2
cdr3_nt: TGTGCCACCCCCCCTGACAGGGGACATGGCTACACCTTC; cdr3_aa: CATPPDRGHGYTF; clone_size: .; j_call: TRBJ1-2; v_call: TRBV7-2; d_call: TRBD1
cdr3_nt: TGTGCCAGCAGCCCTGCTCCCACAAAAGTGCCTTTTATGAACACTGAAGCTTTCTTT; cdr3_aa: CASSPAPTKVPFMNTEAFF; clone_size: .; j_call: TRBJ1-1; v_call: TRBV9; d_call: .
cdr3_nt: TGTGCCAGCAGCCTCGGACAGGGCGCCTCTGAAGCTTTCTTT; cdr3_aa: CASSLGQGASEAFF; clone_size: once; j_call: TRBJ1-1; v_call: TRBV27; d_call: TRBD1
cdr3_nt: TGTGCCAGCAGTGCGACAGACAATGAGCAGTTCTTC; cdr3_aa: CASSATDNEQFF; clone_size: .; j_call: TRBJ2-1; v_call: TRBV6-1; d_call: .
cdr3_nt: TGCGCCAGCAGCCAAGCCAGTCGGACAGGGGACGAGCAGTACTTC; cdr3_aa: CASSQASRTGDEQYF; clone_size: .; j_call: TRBJ2-7; v_call: TRBV4-1; d_call: TRBD1
cdr3_nt: TGTGCCAGCAGCCATGCGGGGCCGCGTTATAATTCACCCCTCCACTTT; cdr3_aa: CASSHAGPRYNSPLHF; clone_size: .; j_call: TRBJ1-6; v_call: TRBV2; d_call: .
cdr3_nt: TGTGCCAGCAGTTACGGGACACCTAGCACAGATACGCAGTATTTT; cdr3_aa: CASSYGTPSTDTQYF; clone_size: .; j_call: TRBJ2-3; v_call: TRBV6-5; d_call: .
cdr3_nt: TGTGCCAGCAGAGTCGGACTAGCGGGGGATACGCAGTATTTT; cdr3_aa: CASRVGLAGDTQYF; clone_size: once; j_call: TRBJ2-3; v_call: TRBV6-5; d_call: TRBD2
cdr3_nt: TGTGCCAGCGGGGGGACCACAGATACGCAGTATTTT; cdr3_aa: CASGGTTDTQYF; clone_size: .; j_call: TRBJ2-3; v_call: TRBV28; d_call: .
cdr3_nt: TGTGCCAGCACATATACCGGGACTCTGAACGAGCAGTACTTC; cdr3_aa: CASTYTGTLNEQYF; clone_size: .; j_call: TRBJ2-7; v_call: TRBV7-2; d_call: .
cdr3_nt: TGCGCCAGCAGCCAAGATTGGGGGGACCAAGAGACCCAGTACTTC; cdr3_aa: CASSQDWGDQETQYF; clone_size: .; j_call: TRBJ2-5; v_call: TRBV4-3; d_call: .